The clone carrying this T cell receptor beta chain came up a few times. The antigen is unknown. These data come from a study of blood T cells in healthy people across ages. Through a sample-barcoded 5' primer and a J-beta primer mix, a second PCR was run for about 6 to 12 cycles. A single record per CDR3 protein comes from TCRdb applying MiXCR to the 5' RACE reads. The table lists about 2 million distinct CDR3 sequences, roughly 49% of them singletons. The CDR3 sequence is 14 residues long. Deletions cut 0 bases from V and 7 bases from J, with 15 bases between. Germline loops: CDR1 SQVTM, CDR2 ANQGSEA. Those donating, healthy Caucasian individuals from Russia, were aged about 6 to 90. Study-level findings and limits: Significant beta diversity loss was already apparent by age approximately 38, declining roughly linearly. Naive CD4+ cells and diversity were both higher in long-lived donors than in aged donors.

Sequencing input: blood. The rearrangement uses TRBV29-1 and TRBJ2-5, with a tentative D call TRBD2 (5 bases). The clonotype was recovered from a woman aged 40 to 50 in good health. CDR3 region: CSVEDAGRSGTQYF. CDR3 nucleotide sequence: TGCAGCGTTGAAGATGCGGGCAGGTCAGGGACCCAGTACTTC.